This T cell receptor (beta chain) was captured by sequencing in a study of blood T cell repertoires in COVID-19. On the study more broadly: Samples representing acute and convalescent COVID-19 were sourced from the United States, Italy and Spain. T cells, B-cell-depleted T cells, or PBMCs supplied cDNA or gDNA.

The CDR3 is 15 residues long. The germline gives CDR1 SEHNR, CDR2 FQNEAQ (reference sequence). V lost 6 bases, J lost 3 bases, and 17 bases lay in between. Study processing details: It was from reference gene primer amplification that nucleated cell counts were estimated. This table comes from immunoSEQ multiplex PCR, and its TCRdb copy is limited to in-frame clones, with some not included. The D gene and trimming were derived from the DNA, and the V and J assignments and clone size from that table. The sample records 35,000 to 50,000 clones, about nine tenths being singletons. The receptor was derived from a man in his sixties with active COVID-19. The chain combines TRBV7-9 with TRBJ1-2; unclear D gene. Sequencing was done on a sample of peripheral blood. The CDR3 reads CASRYEGSPYYGYTF. As DNA, the CDR3 is TGTGCCAGCAGATATGAGGGCTCGCCGTACTATGGCTACACCTTC. The whole variable domain, filled in from reference TRBV7-9 and TRBJ1-2, reads DTGVSQNPRHKITKRGQNVTFRCDPISEHNRLYWYRQTLGQGPEFLTYFQNEAQLEKSRLLSDRFSAERPKGSFSTLEIQRTEQGDSAMYLCASRYEGSPYYGYTFGSGTRLTVV.